This T cell receptor beta chain was observed in a study of blood T cell repertoires in COVID-19. Study at large: Specimens from acute and convalescent COVID-19 originated in the United States, Italy and Spain.

Here immunoSEQ multiplex PCR was the method, and the copy in TCRdb shows in-frame clones only, minus some. Of around 330,000 clones listed, about 88% are singletons. CDR1 and CDR2 (germline): MNHEY, SMNVEV (reference sequence). CDR3 length equals 14 residues. V lost 5 bases and J lost 3, with 14 bases in between. Sequencing was carried out using PBMCs or T cells enriched from blood (not recorded which). The sequence came from a woman between 35 and 50 years old who had recovered from COVID-19. The chain couples TRBV27 to TRBJ2-7; D unresolved. The CDR3 here is CASSRGYRDYEQYF. The CDR3, as DNA: TGTGCCAGCAGTCGCGGCTACCGAGACTACGAGCAGTACTTC.